The text below deals with one T cell receptor (beta chain). The antigen is unknown. The sample is drawn from a study of neoadjuvant anti-PD-1 for oral cavity cancer. Germline CDR1 SGHRS, CDR2 YFSETQ. Trimming took 0 bases from V and 6 from J, leaving 16 bases between them. The CDR3 is 15 residues long. Most PBMC samples had roughly 0.45 ug input DNA in six replicates. Repertoires were generated with immunoSEQ multiplex PCR, while TCRdb's copy carries only in-frame clones and drops some. The sample includes approximately 72,000 clones, over 70% seen only once; the top ten take approximately 3%. Overall study results and limits: Non-responders to neoadjuvant nivolumab had significantly more clonal PBMC T cells than responders.

The genes are TRBV5-1 and TRBJ2-7; no reliable D call. The source of this sequence is a person between 40 and 80 years old with oral cavity squamous cell carcinoma. Sequences were derived from PBMCs, sampled before nivolumab (anti-PD-1) treatment. CDR3: CASSLGVDRLGEQYF. The CDR3 DNA is TGCGCCAGCAGCTTGGGGGTAGATAGGCTGGGCGAGCAGTACTTC. The variable domain in full, completed from reference TRBV5-1 and TRBJ2-7, reads KAGVTQTPRYLIKTRGQQVTLSCSPISGHRSVSWYQQTPGQGLQFLFEYFSETQRNKGNFPGRFSGRQFSNSRSEMNVSTLELGDSALYLCASSLGVDRLGEQYFGPGTRLTVT.